These 21 T cell receptor beta chains came from one sample sequenced in a study of CD8 T cells in Susac syndrome. Reverse transcription of 0.5 to 1 ug RNA was carried out with random hexamers. TCRdb redid the calling of the immunoSEQ multiplex PCR reads with MiXCR, one entry per CDR3 protein. The table shows about 120,000 distinct CDR3 sequences, with around 95% occurring only once. What was sequenced was CD4+ T cells from PBMCs. All receptors derive from a human donor in good health.

The V and J genes are TRBV6-2 or TRBV6-3 and TRBJ1-5; TRBD1 is a possible D gene (6 bases). The length of the CDR3 is 15 residues. In germline, CDR1 is MNHEY, CDR2 SVGEGT. V was clipped by 6 bases and J by 0 bases, with 12 bases between them. CDR3 amino acids: CASRRGHLSNQPQHF. The CDR3 DNA is TGTGCCAGCAGGAGGGGACACCTTAGCAATCAGCCCCAGCATTTT.

V gene TRBV18 combines with J gene TRBJ1-1; 7 positions match TRBD1. With 2 bases clipped from V and 5 bases from J, the junction kept 8 bases outside the gene matches. The CDR3 loop spans 15 amino acids. Germline assignment: CDR1 KGHSH and CDR2 LQKENI. CDR3 in amino acids: CASSPRAGGGTEAFF. The CDR3 DNA is TGTGCCAGCTCACCAAGGGCAGGGGGGGGAACTGAAGCTTTCTTT. Full variable domain (remainder filled in from reference TRBV18 and TRBJ1-1): NAGVMQNPRHLVRRRGQEARLRCSPMKGHSHVYWYRQLPEEGLKFMVYLQKENIIDESGMPKERFSAEFPKEGPSILRIQQVVRGDSAAYFCASSPRAGGGTEAFFGQGTRLTVV.

The genes are TRBV3-1 and TRBJ1-3, with 9 bases identical to TRBD1. After removal of 0 bases from V and 6 bases from J, the junction contained 6 bases not matched to a gene. Germline V gene lookup returns CDR1 LGHDT and CDR2 YNNKEL (reference sequence). CDR3 size: 16 residues. The CDR3 is CASSQDWTGVENTIYF. The CDR3 nucleotides are TGTGCCAGCAGCCAAGATTGGACAGGGGTAGAAAACACCATATATTTT.

This rearrangement joins TRBV20-1 to TRBJ2-1; 16 bases agree with TRBD2. The J segment lost 9 bases and the V segment lost 4 bases, leaving 9 bases of the junction unmatched. Germline V lookup: CDR1 DFQATT, CDR2 SNEGSKA (reference sequence). The CDR3 length is 16 residues. The CDR3 DNA reads TGCAGTGCTAAGGGGACTAGCGGGAGGGCCCGCACTGAGCAGTTCTTC. This gives the protein CSAKGTSGRARTEQFF.

This chain uses TRBV28 with TRBJ1-3; D gene ambiguous. V lost 1 base and J lost 0, with 7 bases in between. The CDR3 length is 15 residues. The germline gives CDR1 MDHEN, CDR2 SYDVKM. The DNA for the CDR3 is TGTGCCAGCAGTTTATCGGGGATCTCTGGAAACACCATATATTTT. It encodes CASSLSGISGNTIYF. Together with reference TRBV28 and TRBJ1-3, the CDR3 gives the full variable domain: DVKVTQSSRYLVKRTGEKVFLECVQDMDHENMFWYRQDPGLGLRLIYFSYDVKMKEKGDIPEGYSVSREKKERFSLILESASTNQTSMYLCASSLSGISGNTIYFGEGSWLTVV.

This chain uses TRBV11-2 with TRBJ2-3, with 10 nucleotides matching TRBD2. Trimming removed 4 bases from V and 1 base from J; junction bases left unmatched: 8. From germline, CDR1 is SGHAT and CDR2 FQNNGV. The CDR3 has 17 amino acids. The CDR3 nucleotides read TGTGCCAGCAGCTACCAACTAGCGGGATTACGCACAGATACGCAGTATTTT. Encoded protein: CASSYQLAGLRTDTQYF.

DNA for the CDR3: TGTGCCAGTAGGAATAACAGGGGAGGATACGAGCAGTACTTC. As protein: CASRNNRGGYEQYF. The chain is built from TRBV19 and TRBJ2-7, with a possible D match to TRBD1 (7 bases). The CDR3 loop spans 14 amino acids. CDR1 and CDR2 (germline): LNHDA, SQIVND (reference sequence). The ends were cut back, 6 bases at V and 4 bases at J, with 16 bases in the middle.

A single count supports this clonotype. V usage is TRBV19 and J usage is TRBJ2-3, with 7 nucleotides matching TRBD2. The CDR3 contains 15 residues. The germline V gene has CDR1 LNHDA and CDR2 SQIVND (reference sequence). The V segment lost 6 bases and the J segment 1 base; nucleotides outside the gene matches: 7. For the CDR3, the DNA is TGTGCCAGTAGATGGGGAGGGGCCCGCACAGATACGCAGTATTTT. As protein: CASRWGGARTDTQYF.

This chain joins TRBV12-3 or TRBV12-4 and TRBJ1-1; 8 positions agree with TRBD1. Germline trimming cut 3 bases from V and 5 bases from J; bases unmatched to any gene: 11. The CDR3 contains 16 residues. Written as DNA, the CDR3 is TGTGCCAGCAGTTTTACGGCAGGGGGCTGGGAAACTGAAGCTTTCTTT. Translated, it gives CASSFTAGGWETEAFF.

A few counts support this clonotype. V usage is TRBV6-5 and J usage is TRBJ1-5; 9 bases agree with TRBD1. This CDR3 is 14 amino acids long. V lost 5 bases to trimming and J lost 4 bases; unmatched junction nucleotides: 3. Germline values: CDR1 MNHEY, CDR2 SVGAGI. CDR3: CASSTGQGNQPQHF. CDR3 DNA sequence: TGTGCCAGCAGTACAGGACAGGGGAATCAGCCCCAGCATTTT.

This sequence joins TRBV6-6 and TRBJ1-3; no firm D call. The V end lost 5 bases, the J end lost 0 bases, and 8 bases lay between the germline ends. This CDR3 is 14 amino acids long. Germline-derived CDR1 and CDR2 are MNHNY and SVGAGI (reference sequence). CDR3 region: CASSGRGSGNTIYF. CDR3 nucleotides: TGTGCCAGCAGTGGACGGGGCTCTGGAAACACCATATATTTT.

A single count supports this clonotype. The chain recombines TRBV3-1 with TRBJ2-3; 7 positions match TRBD2. The CDR3 contains 11 residues. The ends lost 6 bases at V and 10 bases at J; junction bases unmatched: 4. The V gene's germline CDR1 is LGHDT and CDR2 YNNKEL (reference sequence). The CDR3 loop reads CASSLSGAQYF. The CDR3 DNA follows: TGTGCCAGCAGTTTAAGCGGGGCGCAGTATTTT.

This chain uses TRBV6-5 with TRBJ1-1, with D perhaps matching TRBD1 (5 bases). Trimming removed 2 bases from V and 1 base from J, with 8 bases in between. The length of the CDR3 is 14 residues. Germline V gene data show CDR1 as MNHEY and CDR2 as SVGAGI. CDR3 amino acids: CASSYGGANTEAFF. The CDR3 coding sequence is TGTGCCAGCAGTTACGGAGGGGCGAACACTGAAGCTTTCTTT.

The chain links TRBV7-2 to TRBJ2-1, with 9 bases matching TRBD2. Per germline, CDR1 SGHTA and CDR2 FQGNSA. The J segment lost 3 bases and the V segment lost 1 base, leaving 7 bases of the junction unmatched. The CDR3 sequence is 17 residues long. The CDR3 DNA is TGTGCCAGCAGCTTAGTGGCTGAGACTAGCGGCTACAATGAGCAGTTCTTC. This encodes CASSLVAETSGYNEQFF. Full variable domain (outside the CDR3, taken from reference TRBV7-2 and TRBJ2-1): GAGVSQSPSNKVTEKGKDVELRCDPISGHTALYWYRQSLGQGLEFLIYFQGNSAPDKSGLPSDRFSAERTGGSVSTLTIQRTQQEDSAVYLCASSLVAETSGYNEQFFGPGTRLTVL.

V and J are TRBV3-1 and TRBJ2-1; 9 positions agree with TRBD2. The V gene end was trimmed by 4 bases and the J gene end by 5 bases; junction bases not matched to a gene: 6. Germline CDR1 is LGHDT and CDR2 is YNNKEL (reference sequence). The CDR3 sequence is 15 residues long. This CDR3 is CASSPIAGADNEQFF. The CDR3 DNA reads TGTGCCAGCAGCCCCATAGCGGGAGCCGACAATGAGCAGTTCTTC.

This clonotype was observed a handful of times. This chain joins TRBV1 and TRBJ2-7; the D call of TRBD2 is as the table states it, not checked on the DNA. TRBV1 is a recognized pseudogene. The CDR3 runs 15 residues. The CDR3 DNA follows: TGCACCAGCAGCCAGGGCCCTAGCGGGATCTACGAGCAGTACTTC. The encoded protein is CTSSQGPSGIYEQYF.

The chain couples TRBV7-2 to TRBJ2-2, with 7 bases that match TRBD1. V lost 5 bases and J lost 4; bases outside the gene matches: 13. The CDR3 sequence is 17 residues long. The V gene's germline CDR1 is SGHTA and CDR2 FQGNSA. The CDR3 protein is CASSPRPGTDITGELFF. The CDR3 bases are TGTGCCAGCAGCCCCCGGCCGGGGACAGACATCACCGGGGAGCTGTTTTTT.

The chain is built from TRBV3-1 and TRBJ2-3, with 9 positions matching TRBD2. Unmatched junction bases numbered 1, after V lost 1 base and J lost 2 bases. This CDR3 region has 15 residues. Germline-derived CDR1 and CDR2 are LGHDT and YNNKEL (reference sequence). CDR3: CASSQGTSDTDTQYF. The CDR3 DNA follows: TGTGCCAGCAGCCAAGGGACTAGCGACACAGATACGCAGTATTTT.

The V and J genes are TRBV20-1 and TRBJ2-7; perhaps TRBD1 as D (6 bases). V shed 3 bases and J shed 7 bases, with 13 bases lying between them. The germline gives CDR1 DFQATT, CDR2 SNEGSKA (reference sequence). CDR3 length: 12 residues. The CDR3 sequence is CSASRPGAEQYF. CDR3 sequence (DNA): TGCAGTGCTAGCAGGCCAGGGGCTGAGCAGTACTTC.

The chain couples TRBV3-1 to TRBJ2-3; D is uncertain. The CDR3 has 13 amino acids. Germline V gene lookup returns CDR1 LGHDT and CDR2 YNNKEL (reference sequence). The V and J ends lost 4 bases and 4 bases respectively, with 9 bases between them. The CDR3 region has the DNA TGTGCCAGCAGCCCCCGAGGTGCAGATACGCAGTATTTT. Translating it yields CASSPRGADTQYF.

This clonotype was detected once. The chain carries TRBV5-4 and TRBJ2-1; D gene uncertain. Looked up from germline, CDR1 is SGHNT and CDR2 is YYREEE (reference sequence). The CDR3 has 13 residues. V lost 3 bases and J 7 bases, leaving 11 bases between the germline ends. The CDR3 here is CASSWWVANEQFF. Written as DNA, the CDR3 is TGTGCCAGCAGCTGGTGGGTGGCGAATGAGCAGTTCTTC.